The 23 T cell receptor beta chains presented below share a single source sample, sequenced in a study of PD-L1 blockade in urothelial cancer. Repertoires were generated with immunoSEQ multiplex PCR, while TCRdb's copy carries only in-frame clones and drops some. The sample yields some 45,000 clones, more than 70% seen once. The specimen was PBMCs, collected around atezolizumab (anti-PD-L1) treatment. The receptor set was obtained from an elderly man with urothelial cancer.

The chain has TRBV7-9 and TRBJ1-4, with TRBD1 identical over 8 bases. J lost 7 bases, V lost 0 bases, and 1 base had no gene match. The CDR3 runs 14 residues. Germline CDR1 and CDR2: SEHNR and FQNEAQ (reference sequence). In DNA form, the CDR3 reads TGTGCCAGCAGCTTAGCGGGGACAGGTGAAAAACTGTTTTTT. Translating gives CASSLAGTGEKLFF.

The CDR3 is CASSTDSYEQYF. CDR3 in DNA: TGTGCCAGCTCAACTGACTCCTACGAGCAGTACTTC. The chain joins TRBV18 to TRBJ2-7; the D is unclear. Trimming stripped 5 bases from V and 0 bases from J, with 5 bases between. CDR3 length: 12 residues. From germline, CDR1 is KGHSH and CDR2 LQKENI.

This clone was seen only a few times. V usage is TRBV7-8 and J usage is TRBJ2-5, with D possibly matching TRBD2 (7 bases). The ends were cut back, 0 bases at V and 5 bases at J, with 13 bases in the middle. The CDR3 covers 15 residues. Germline V gene sequence: CDR1 SGHVS, CDR2 FQNEAQ. CDR3 sequence: CASSLAGGGPETQYF. Written as DNA, the CDR3 is TGTGCCAGCAGCTTAGCAGGGGGGGGTCCGGAGACCCAGTACTTC.

The count of this clone is one. The gene calls are TRBV5-4 and TRBJ2-1, with a weak D call TRBD1 (5 bases). V lost 0 bases and J 4 bases, leaving 11 bases between the germline ends. The germline CDR1 and CDR2 sequences are SGHNT and YYREEE (reference sequence). The CDR3 totals 15 residues. As DNA, the CDR3 is TGTGCCAGCAGCTTGGCCCAGGGATCATACAATGAGCAGTTCTTC. Its translation: CASSLAQGSYNEQFF.

This rearrangement joins TRBV6-1 to TRBJ1-1; 7 positions agree with TRBD1. The V and J ends lost 5 bases and 2 bases, in that order; junction bases with no gene match: 8. CDR1 and CDR2 from the germline V gene are MNHNS and SASEGT. This CDR3 has 15 amino acids. The CDR3 DNA reads TGTGCCAGCAGTACAGGGGCCTCTCCCAACACTGAAGCTTTCTTT. Residues: CASSTGASPNTEAFF.

The rearrangement links TRBV30 to TRBJ2-5; 9 bases line up with TRBD2. J was trimmed by 5 bases and V by 0 bases; bases with no gene match: 4. The CDR3 sequence is 14 residues long. CDR1 and CDR2 (germline): GTSNPN, SVGIG (reference sequence). CDR3 region: CAWSVISGSETQYF. DNA of the CDR3: TGTGCCTGGAGTGTAATTAGCGGGAGCGAGACCCAGTACTTC. The entire variable domain, with the rest obtained from reference TRBV30 and TRBJ2-5, is as follows: SQTIHQWPATLVQPVGSPLSLECTVEGTSNPNLYWYRQAAGRGLQLLFYSVGIGQISSEVPQNLSASRPQDRQFILSSKKLLLSDSGFYLCAWSVISGSETQYFGPGTRLLVL.

The chain has TRBV7-9 and TRBJ2-6; perhaps TRBD2 as D (7 bases). V was trimmed by 1 base and J by 1 base, leaving 14 bases between them. The CDR3 has 18 residues. CDR1 is SEHNR and CDR2 is FQNEAQ in the germline V gene (reference sequence). For the CDR3, the DNA is TGTGCCAGCAGCTTAGTGGGGGGGCTGGTATCTGGGGCCAACGTCCTGACTTTC. The encoded protein is CASSLVGGLVSGANVLTF.

This sequence joins TRBV29-1 and TRBJ1-1, with unresolved D. The CDR3 runs to 13 residues. The V gene's germline CDR1 is SQVTM and CDR2 ANQGSEA. Trimming stripped 0 bases from V and 3 bases from J, with 8 bases between. The CDR3 sequence is CSVEEGRHTEAFF. The CDR3 nucleotides are TGCAGCGTTGAAGAGGGGAGACACACTGAAGCTTTCTTT.

This chain joins TRBV21-1 and TRBJ1-2; the tabulated D call, TRBD1, remains unverified against the DNA. TRBV21-1 corresponds to a pseudogene. This CDR3 has 16 residues. The CDR3 loop reads CASSPWTGFGWDGYTF. The CDR3 coding sequence is TGTGCCAGCAGCCCTTGGACAGGGTTTGGTTGGGATGGCTACACCTTC.

The V call is TRBV30, the J call TRBJ2-7, with 12 bases aligning to TRBD2. This CDR3 comprises 13 residues. Germline V lookup: CDR1 GTSNPN, CDR2 SVGIG (reference sequence). Trimming took 7 bases from V and 5 from J; bases not matched to a gene: 6. CDR3 bases: TGTGCCTTCTTACTAGCGGGAGGCAACGAGCAGTACTTC. It is translated as CAFLLAGGNEQYF.

The chain has TRBV11-2 and TRBJ2-1; TRBD2 matches at 8 bases. Germline V gives CDR1 SGHAT, CDR2 FQNNGV. Trimming at V came to 1 base and at J to 8 bases, leaving 7 bases not matched to a gene. This CDR3 has 15 amino acids. This CDR3 is CASSLVTGGRHEQFF. DNA of the CDR3: TGTGCCAGCAGCTTAGTAACGGGAGGGCGGCATGAGCAGTTCTTC.

This clone appeared once. V gene TRBV29-1 combines with J gene TRBJ2-5; perhaps TRBD1 as D (6 bases). V dropped 3 bases and J dropped 5 bases, with 13 bases sitting between them. Germline CDR1 SQVTM, CDR2 ANQGSEA. This CDR3 spans 13 amino acids. The CDR3 DNA follows: TGCAGCGTTGACAGGGGAGTAGGGGAGACCCAGTACTTC. Amino acids: CSVDRGVGETQYF. Using reference TRBV29-1 and TRBJ2-5 for the parts outside the CDR3, the full variable domain is SAVISQKPSRDICQRGTSLTIQCQVDSQVTMMFWYRQQPGQSLTLIATANQGSEATYESGFVIDKFPISRPNLTFSTLTVSNMSPEDSSIYLCSVDRGVGETQYFGPGTRLLVL.

This clone appeared once. The chain recombines TRBV2 with TRBJ1-1; TRBD1 matches 9 bases. The CDR3 runs 13 residues. V trimming: 7 bases; J trimming: 3 bases; junction bases outside the gene matches: 3. Germline CDR1 and CDR2: SNHLY and FYNNEI. The CDR3 DNA reads as TGTGCCAGCAAAGACAGGGGGTACACTGAAGCTTTCTTT. It specifies CASKDRGYTEAFF.

The chain joins TRBV11-2 to TRBJ1-2; D call uncertain. This CDR3 spans 15 amino acids. Trimming pared 2 bases from V and 2 bases from J, leaving 12 bases between. Per germline, CDR1 SGHAT and CDR2 FQNNGV. In nucleotides, the CDR3 is TGTGCCAGCAGCTTAAGGCCGGGGTGGAACTATGGCTACACCTTC. Its translation is CASSLRPGWNYGYTF.

This clone was seen a few times. The J gene is TRBJ1-2, the V gene TRBV27, with 10 bases matching TRBD1. With 4 bases clipped from V and 13 bases from J, the junction kept 9 bases outside the gene matches. Looked up from germline, CDR1 is MNHEY and CDR2 is SMNVEV (reference sequence). This CDR3 contains 13 residues. The CDR3 coding sequence is TGTGCCAGCAGTTCCAGACGCGGACAGGGGGGCACCTTC. Protein: CASSSRRGQGGTF.

The chain couples TRBV18 to TRBJ2-5; 8 nucleotides agree with TRBD1. This CDR3 spans 18 amino acids. Germline V lookup: CDR1 KGHSH, CDR2 LQKENI. After removal of 4 bases from V and 5 bases from J, the junction contained 18 bases not matched to a gene. The CDR3 DNA reads TGTGCCAGCTCACTGCTTGATGGCAGGGGGCTCCAGGGGGAGACCCAGTACTTC. Amino acid sequence: CASSLLDGRGLQGETQYF.

The chain couples TRBV7-6 to TRBJ2-1; 9 nucleotides line up with TRBD2. The CDR3 is 16 amino acids. Germline assignment: CDR1 SGHVS and CDR2 FNYEAQ. The ends lost 1 base at V and 4 bases at J; junction bases unmatched: 5. This CDR3 is CASSLEGSGSYNEQFF. The DNA for the CDR3 is TGTGCCAGCAGCTTAGAGGGTAGCGGGAGTTACAATGAGCAGTTCTTC.

The rearrangement links TRBV5-6 to TRBJ2-5; 9 nucleotides agree with TRBD2. Trimming at V came to 2 bases and at J to 5 bases, leaving 7 bases not matched to a gene. The CDR3 spans 15 residues. Looked up from germline, CDR1 is SGHDT and CDR2 is YYEEEE. The CDR3 spells CASSLSRAGGETQYF. The CDR3 DNA reads TGTGCCAGCAGCTTATCACGAGCGGGAGGTGAGACCCAGTACTTC.

The chain employs TRBV19 and TRBJ2-7, with 12 nucleotides matching TRBD1. Germline-derived CDR1 and CDR2 are LNHDA and SQIVND (reference sequence). This CDR3 region has 16 residues. V was pared by 3 bases and J by 4 bases, with 7 bases of the junction left unmatched. The CDR3 region has the DNA TGTGCCAGTAGTATGATCGCGGGACAGGGGGCTTACGAGCAGTACTTC. Translation gives CASSMIAGQGAYEQYF.

The rearrangement links TRBV19 to TRBJ2-6, with D tentatively TRBD2 (6 bases). This CDR3 spans 16 amino acids. Germline V gene lookup returns CDR1 LNHDA and CDR2 SQIVND (reference sequence). Trimming shortened V by 8 bases and J by 0 bases, and 14 bases separated the two germline ends. CDR3 residues: CASGWRAGSGANVLTF. The CDR3 DNA sequence: TGTGCCAGTGGTTGGAGGGCAGGCTCTGGGGCCAACGTCCTGACTTTC.

The CDR3 coding sequence is TGTGCCAGCAGCTTGGCGCAGGTGCGCGACACCGGGGAGCTGTTTTTT. Translation: CASSLAQVRDTGELFF. V usage is TRBV5-4 and J usage is TRBJ2-2; D unclear. The CDR3 is 16 residues long. CDR1 SGHNT and CDR2 YYREEE come from the germline V gene (reference sequence). The V gene lost 0 bases and the J gene lost 3 bases, with 12 bases spanning the gap.

V is TRBV6-6 and J is TRBJ2-3; TRBD2 is a possible D gene (6 bases). Per the germline V gene, CDR1 is MNHNY and CDR2 is SVGAGI (reference sequence). CDR3 length equals 12 residues. The V gene lost 6 bases and the J gene lost 6 bases, with 10 bases spanning the gap. CDR3 nucleotide sequence: TGTGCCAGCAGCCGGAGGGAGGATACGCAGTATTTT. This translates into CASSRREDTQYF.

This rearrangement joins TRBV7-2 to TRBJ2-3; D ambiguous. V was clipped by 2 bases and J by 2 bases, with 11 bases between them. Germline loops: CDR1 SGHTA, CDR2 FQGNSA. The CDR3 covers 15 residues. The CDR3 nucleotides are TGTGCCAGCAGCTTACTAGGCGCAGACACAGATACGCAGTATTTT. It codes for CASSLLGADTDTQYF. The whole variable domain, remainder taken from reference TRBV7-2 and TRBJ2-3, is GAGVSQSPSNKVTEKGKDVELRCDPISGHTALYWYRQSLGQGLEFLIYFQGNSAPDKSGLPSDRFSAERTGGSVSTLTIQRTQQEDSAVYLCASSLLGADTDTQYFGPGTRLTVL.